This T cell receptor (beta chain) was sequenced for a study of blood T cell repertoires in COVID-19. Across the whole study: Whether acute or convalescent, the COVID-19 samples came from the United States, Italy and Spain. Nucleic acid was either cDNA or gDNA, and it came from T cells, B-cell-depleted T cells, or PBMCs.

The CDR3 totals 17 residues. Germline CDR1 SEHNR, CDR2 FQNEAQ (reference sequence). Trimming cost V 4 bases and J 7 bases; bases outside gene matches: 9. This clone was recorded once. Under the authors' procedure: Amplification of reference gene primers provided the estimated nucleated cell counts. Assay: immunoSEQ multiplex PCR; the TCRdb copy retains only in-frame clones and omits some. V and J calls plus clone size are reproduced from that table; the DNA served to infer D and trimming. The table shows 200,000 to 250,000 clones, with roughly 84% occurring only once. The rearrangement uses TRBV7-9 and TRBJ2-1, with TRBD2 matching 14 bases. Sequencing was performed on peripheral blood. This sequence originates from a woman in her forties or fifties with acute or convalescent COVID-19. The CDR3 DNA sequence: TGTGCCAGCAGCTCCAGACTAGCGGGGGGGGCGCGTAATGAGCAGTTCTTC. This sequence encodes CASSSRLAGGARNEQFF.